The entry that follows covers one T cell receptor beta chain sequence. Its cognate antigen has yet to be identified. Within one base of it there is no much larger clone, and no base qualities were kept. The sample originates from a study of cytotoxic CD8 clonotypes in ibrutinib-treated CLL (TCRdb year 2021). About the full investigation: The cohort included roughly 15 treatment-naive and roughly 10 relapsed/refractory patients; about 18 were IGHV unmutated. Longitudinal samples were obtainable from 26 of the 86 participants in the trial. Every sample from remission and from progressive disease was obtained while the patients were still on ibrutinib. Samples averaged around 280,000 productive templates and 94,082 productive rearrangements. Responses were partial in roughly 25 patients and complete in 2; after median approximately 69 months follow-up, roughly 15 stayed in remission and about twelve progressed. Cryopreserved peripheral blood mononuclear cells were collected before treatment, at response, and at either disease progression or sustained remission. The response samples were drawn at a median of approximately twelve months into treatment, with a range of roughly 6 to 36 months. Study-wide findings and limitations: Sampling times were not matched between patients in sustained remission and patients whose disease was progressing, and lymph node repertoires were not examined. Public clonotypes were rare and either shrank or stayed stable during treatment, and the rise in clonality at ibrutinib response reflected expansion of private clonotypes. Clonality rose at ibrutinib response, remained stable during sustained remission, and dropped back toward baseline at progression. Baseline clonality was found to be higher than that of age-matched healthy donors and was strongly correlated with circulating CD8+ T-cell counts.

A MiSeq instrument was used for deep resolution sequencing, which targeted depths ranging from 1 in 1 million up to 1 in 200,000 T cells, with coverage averaging 10x for each clonotype. The immunoSEQ hsTCRB Kit was used to generate the TCR beta libraries. The paper's processing steps were these. Data were analyzed with ImmunoSEQ Data Assistant and ImmunoSEQ Analyzer, with V, D and J genes assigned per IMGT definitions. Clonality, which ranges from 0 to 1, was calculated as one minus the normalized Shannon entropy of productive rearrangement frequencies. Only overrepresented clonotypes making up at least 0.05% of each patient's repertoire were included in the public clonotype analysis. Some 13 age-matched healthy donor repertoires from immuneACCESS were used as controls for clonality. TCRdb obtained this table from immuneACCESS and retained in-frame rearrangements with V and J assigned. These tables miss some clones; where compared with another copy, unresolved V genes account for less than half of the shortfall, and the remainder is unexplained. The V and J calls and clone size are taken from that table; D and trimming were inferred from the DNA. This sample is represented by approximately 130,000 clones; 80% to 85% of them were singletons. About 3.3% of the sample belongs to the ten largest clones.

The CDR3 numbers 15 residues from cysteine through phenylalanine. CDR3 DNA only is kept here, 45 bases in frame from base 1. CDR1 MNHNY and CDR2 SVGAGI are derived from the germline V gene (reference sequence). V is reduced by 0 bases and J by 2 bases, leaving a spacing of 11 bases between them. Interpreted using the paper, the time point label stands for: 24 months on ibrutinib. For TCR beta library preparation, roughly 2.1 micrograms of genomic DNA were isolated from cryopreserved PBMCs. Longitudinal blood samples from CLL patients on ibrutinib monotherapy underwent high-throughput TCR beta sequencing. Patients were enrolled in a phase 2 open-label single-center ibrutinib monotherapy trial.

Sequences were derived from PBMCs, sampled after 24 months of ibrutinib treatment. The rearranged segments are TRBV6-6 and TRBJ2-7, with the identity of the D gene unclear. The source of this sequence is a human donor with chronic lymphocytic leukemia. CDR3 region: CASSYSAPVTYEQYF. The DNA sequence follows: TGTGCCAGCAGTTACTCCGCCCCTGTCACCTACGAGCAGTACTTC.